Sequencing of this T cell receptor beta chain was carried out in a study of blood T cell repertoires in COVID-19. About the research overall: Sources were T cells, B-cell-depleted T cells, or PBMCs; the material itself was cDNA or gDNA.

The study drew participants aged about 18 to 90 years from 24 US areas. This clone appeared a single time. V lost 0 bases and J lost 7, with 6 bases in between. Germline V gene lookup returns CDR1 LNHNV and CDR2 YYDKDF (reference sequence). This CDR3 has 13 residues. Some clones are missing from TCRdb's copy, which holds only in-frame ones; the method was immunoSEQ multiplex PCR. The sample holds approximately 350,000 clones, about 90% seen once. This receptor was obtained from a woman in her twenties or thirties who had recovered from COVID-19. The V gene is TRBV15, the J gene TRBJ2-2; tentative D call: TRBD2 (5 bases). Sequenced sample: PBMCs or T cells enriched from blood (not recorded which). The CDR3 nucleotides read TGTGCCACCAGCAGAGAACGGGACGGGGAGCTGTTTTTT. It is translated as CATSRERDGELFF.